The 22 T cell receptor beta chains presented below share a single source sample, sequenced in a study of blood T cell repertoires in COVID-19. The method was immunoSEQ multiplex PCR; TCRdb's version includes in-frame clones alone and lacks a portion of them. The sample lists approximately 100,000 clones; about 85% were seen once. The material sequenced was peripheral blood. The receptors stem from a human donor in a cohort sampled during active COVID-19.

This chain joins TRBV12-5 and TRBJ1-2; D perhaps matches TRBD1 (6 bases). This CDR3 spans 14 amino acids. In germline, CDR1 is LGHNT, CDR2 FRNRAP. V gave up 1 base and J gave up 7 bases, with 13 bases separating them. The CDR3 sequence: CASGLGTGPGGYTF. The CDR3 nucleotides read TGTGCTAGTGGTTTGGGAACAGGGCCTGGTGGCTACACCTTC. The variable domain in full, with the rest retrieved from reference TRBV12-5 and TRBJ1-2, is DARVTQTPRHKVTEMGQEVTMRCQPILGHNTVFWYRQTMMQGLELLAYFRNRAPLDDSGMPKDRFSAEMPDATLATLKIQPSEPRDSAVYFCASGLGTGPGGYTFGSGTRLTVV.

In nucleotides, the CDR3 is TGCGCCAGCAGCTTGAACGAGCGGGAGACCCAGTACTTC. It codes for CASSLNERETQYF. The J gene is TRBJ2-5, the V gene TRBV5-1; D is perhaps TRBD2 (5 bases). V gave up 1 base and J gave up 5 bases, with 9 bases separating them. The CDR3 is 13 residues long. Germline values: CDR1 SGHRS, CDR2 YFSETQ.

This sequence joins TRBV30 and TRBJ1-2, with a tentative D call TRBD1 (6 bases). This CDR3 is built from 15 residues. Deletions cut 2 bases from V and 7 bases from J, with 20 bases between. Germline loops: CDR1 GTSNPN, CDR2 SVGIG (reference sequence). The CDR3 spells CAWSLIPQGVGGYTF. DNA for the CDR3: TGTGCCTGGAGTCTTATCCCACAGGGAGTGGGTGGCTACACCTTC.

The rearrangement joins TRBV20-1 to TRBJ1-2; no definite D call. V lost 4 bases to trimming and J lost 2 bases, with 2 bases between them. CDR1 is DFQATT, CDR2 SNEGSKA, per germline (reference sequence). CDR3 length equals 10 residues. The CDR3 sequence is CSAINYGYTF. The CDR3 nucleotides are TGCAGTGCTATAAACTATGGCTACACCTTC.

For the CDR3, the DNA is TGTGCCAGCAGTTCTAAAATAGGGGGCAGGGAGACCCAGTACTTC. Amino acid sequence: CASSSKIGGRETQYF. J is TRBJ2-5 and V is TRBV6-5, with 7 nucleotides matching TRBD1. The germline V gene has CDR1 MNHEY and CDR2 SVGAGI. V was pared by 4 bases and J by 5 bases, with 10 bases of the junction left unmatched. The CDR3 sequence is 15 residues long.

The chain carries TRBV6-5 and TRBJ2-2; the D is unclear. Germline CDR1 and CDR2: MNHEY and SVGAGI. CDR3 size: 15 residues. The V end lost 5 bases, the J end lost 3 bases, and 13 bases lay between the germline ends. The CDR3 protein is CASSPLGEYTGELFF. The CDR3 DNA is TGTGCCAGCAGTCCTCTAGGTGAATACACCGGGGAGCTGTTTTTT.

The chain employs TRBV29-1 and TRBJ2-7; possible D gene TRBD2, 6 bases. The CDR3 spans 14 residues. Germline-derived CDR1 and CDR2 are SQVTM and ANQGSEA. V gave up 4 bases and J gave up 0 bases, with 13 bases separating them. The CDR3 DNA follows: TGCAGCGTTGTCGGGACTGGGAGCTCCTACGAGCAGTACTTC. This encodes CSVVGTGSSYEQYF.

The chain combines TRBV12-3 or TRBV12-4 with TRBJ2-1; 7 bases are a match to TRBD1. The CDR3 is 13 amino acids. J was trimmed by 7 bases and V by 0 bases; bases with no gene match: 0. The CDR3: CASSLATGNEQFF. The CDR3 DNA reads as TGTGCCAGCAGTTTAGCGACAGGGAATGAGCAGTTCTTC.

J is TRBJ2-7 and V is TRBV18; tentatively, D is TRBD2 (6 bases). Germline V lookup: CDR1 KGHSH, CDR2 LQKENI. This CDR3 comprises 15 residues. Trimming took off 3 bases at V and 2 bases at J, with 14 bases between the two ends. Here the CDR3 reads CASSPGMGGTYEQYF. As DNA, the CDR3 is TGTGCCAGCTCACCTGGAATGGGGGGTACCTACGAGCAGTACTTC.

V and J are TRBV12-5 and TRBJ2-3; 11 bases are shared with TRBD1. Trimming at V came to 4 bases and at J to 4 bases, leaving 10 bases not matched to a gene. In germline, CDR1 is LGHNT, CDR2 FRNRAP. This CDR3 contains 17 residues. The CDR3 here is CASGWDPGTGGPDTQYF. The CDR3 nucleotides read TGTGCTAGTGGTTGGGATCCCGGGACAGGGGGACCAGATACGCAGTATTTT.

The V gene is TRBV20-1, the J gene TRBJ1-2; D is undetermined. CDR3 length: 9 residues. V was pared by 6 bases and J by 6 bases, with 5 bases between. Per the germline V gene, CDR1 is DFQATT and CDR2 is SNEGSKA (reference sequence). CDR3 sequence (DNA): TGCAGTGCCGCGGATGGCTACACCTTC. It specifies CSAADGYTF.

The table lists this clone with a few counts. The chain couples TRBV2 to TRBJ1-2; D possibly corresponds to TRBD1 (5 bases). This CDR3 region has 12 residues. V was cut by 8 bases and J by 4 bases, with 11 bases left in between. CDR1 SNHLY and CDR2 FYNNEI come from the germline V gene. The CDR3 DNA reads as TGTGCCAGCGCCGGGACTAGCTATGGCTACACCTTC. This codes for CASAGTSYGYTF.

In DNA, the CDR3 is TGTGCCGGCTACGGGGGAGGTGAGCAGTTCTTC. Protein: CAGYGGGEQFF. This chain connects TRBV30 to TRBJ2-1, with D possibly being TRBD2 (6 bases). The V and J ends lost 8 bases and 9 bases respectively, with 14 bases between them. The length of the CDR3 is 11 residues. The germline gives CDR1 GTSNPN, CDR2 SVGIG (reference sequence). Full variable domain (rest looked up from reference TRBV30 and TRBJ2-1): SQTIHQWPATLVQPVGSPLSLECTVEGTSNPNLYWYRQAAGRGLQLLFYSVGIGQISSEVPQNLSASRPQDRQFILSSKKLLLSDSGFYLCAGYGGGEQFFGPGTRLTVL.

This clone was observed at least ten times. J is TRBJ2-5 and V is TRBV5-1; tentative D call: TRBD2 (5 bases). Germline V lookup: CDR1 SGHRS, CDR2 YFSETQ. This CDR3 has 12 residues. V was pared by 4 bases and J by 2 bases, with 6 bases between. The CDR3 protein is CASSRDQETQYF. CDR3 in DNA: TGCGCCAGCAGCCGGGATCAAGAGACCCAGTACTTC.

CDR3 protein: CASSPPLMGQGTIQPLHF. CDR3 sequence (DNA): TGTGCCAGCTCACCACCTTTGATGGGACAGGGAACAATTCAACCCCTCCACTTT. V is TRBV18 and J is TRBJ1-6; 9 positions match TRBD1. With V trimmed by 0 bases and J by 12 bases, 15 bases remained unmatched. CDR1 and CDR2 (germline): KGHSH, LQKENI. There are 18 residues in the CDR3.

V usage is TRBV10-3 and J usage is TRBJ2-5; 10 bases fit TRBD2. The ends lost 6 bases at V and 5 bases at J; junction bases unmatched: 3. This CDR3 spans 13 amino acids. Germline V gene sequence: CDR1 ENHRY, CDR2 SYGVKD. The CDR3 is CAISGTSAETQYF. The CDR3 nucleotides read TGTGCCATCAGCGGGACTAGCGCGGAGACCCAGTACTTC.

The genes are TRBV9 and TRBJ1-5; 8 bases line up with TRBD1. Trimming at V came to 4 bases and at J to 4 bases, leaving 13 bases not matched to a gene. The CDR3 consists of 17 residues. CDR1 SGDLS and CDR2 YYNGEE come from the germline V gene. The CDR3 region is CASSRTGTFPGNQPQHF. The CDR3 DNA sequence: TGTGCCAGCAGCCGGACAGGGACATTTCCGGGGAATCAGCCCCAGCATTTT.

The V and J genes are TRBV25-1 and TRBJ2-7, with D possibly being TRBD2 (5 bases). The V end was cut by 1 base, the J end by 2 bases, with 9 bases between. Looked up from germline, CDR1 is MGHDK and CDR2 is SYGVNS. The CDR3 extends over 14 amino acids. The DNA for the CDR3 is TGTGCCAGCAGTGAATTTCGAGGGACCTACGAGCAGTACTTC. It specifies CASSEFRGTYEQYF.

The CDR3 loop reads CASSSADRGRIEQFF. The CDR3 nucleotides are TGTGCCAGCAGTTCGGCGGACAGGGGGCGGATTGAGCAGTTCTTC. The chain carries TRBV3-1 (or the pseudogene TRBV3-2) and TRBJ2-1; 11 bases agree with TRBD1. This CDR3 contains 15 residues. Germline V gives CDR1 LGHDT, CDR2 YNNKEL (reference sequence). V lost 6 bases to trimming and J lost 9 bases; unmatched junction nucleotides: 10.

The CDR3 DNA reads TGTGCCAGCAGCCAAGGAGCTCGACTAGCGGGAGGAAGCACAGATACGCAGTATTTT. Translation gives CASSQGARLAGGSTDTQYF. V and J are TRBV4-2 and TRBJ2-3; 13 nucleotides align to TRBD2. The CDR3 sequence is 19 residues long. The germline V gene has CDR1 LGHNA and CDR2 YNFKEQ. Trimming took 1 base from V and 0 from J; bases not matched to a gene: 7.

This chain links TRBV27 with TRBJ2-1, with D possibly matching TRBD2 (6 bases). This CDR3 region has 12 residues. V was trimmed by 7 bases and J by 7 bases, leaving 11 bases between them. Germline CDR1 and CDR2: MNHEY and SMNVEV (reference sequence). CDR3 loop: CASKTGGNEQFF. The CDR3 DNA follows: TGTGCCAGCAAAACCGGGGGTAATGAGCAGTTCTTC.

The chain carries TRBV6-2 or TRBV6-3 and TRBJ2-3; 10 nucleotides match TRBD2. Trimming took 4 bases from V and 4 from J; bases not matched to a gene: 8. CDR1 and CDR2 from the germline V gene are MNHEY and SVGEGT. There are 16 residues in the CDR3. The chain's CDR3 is CASSFKREGLADTQYF. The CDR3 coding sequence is TGTGCCAGCAGTTTTAAGCGGGAGGGCCTCGCAGATACGCAGTATTTT.